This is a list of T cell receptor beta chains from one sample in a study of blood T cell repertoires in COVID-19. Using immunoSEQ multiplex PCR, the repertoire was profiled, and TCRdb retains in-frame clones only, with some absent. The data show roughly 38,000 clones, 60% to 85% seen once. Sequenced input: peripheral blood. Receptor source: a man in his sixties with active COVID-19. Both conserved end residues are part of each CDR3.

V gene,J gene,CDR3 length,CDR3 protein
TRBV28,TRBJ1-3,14,CASSMGGTGNIIYF
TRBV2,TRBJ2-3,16,CASAWGGGGTTDTQYF
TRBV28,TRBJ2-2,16,CASSLLHPTNTGELFF
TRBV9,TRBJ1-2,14,CASSVGQGANGYTF
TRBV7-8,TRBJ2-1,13,CASSLASVSEQFF
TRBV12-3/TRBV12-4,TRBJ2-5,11,CASSLRETQYF
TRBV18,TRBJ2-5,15,CASSLTRQGKETQYF
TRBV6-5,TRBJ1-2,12,CASSSGVLGYTF
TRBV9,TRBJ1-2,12,CASSVDSYGYTF
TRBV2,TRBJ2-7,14,CASSQRQGAYEQYF
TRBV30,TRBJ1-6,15,CAWNLRDRFNSPLHF
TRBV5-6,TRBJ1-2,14,CASSLYPGSYGYTF